This TCR beta chain comes out of a study of cytomegalovirus exposure and HLA in healthy donors. Overall study results and limits: Common viral pathogens (according to a later analysis) appeared linked to several of the most significant clusters. A highly shared variant cluster was judged a likely technical artifact.

Though probably carrying unrecorded immune exposures, donors were nominally healthy at sampling. CDR3 length equals 14 residues. Germline values: CDR1 SGHAT, CDR2 FQNNGV. Trimming removed 4 bases from V and 6 bases from J; junction bases left unmatched: 9. The PCR made use of 60 Vbeta and 13 Jbeta primers. Data came from immunoSEQ multiplex PCR; TCRdb stores just in-frame clones and leaves some out. In the table there are about 160,000 clones, 70% to 80% of which are singletons. Regarding this clone: No antigen is known for it.

The sequencing input was PBMCs. The chain employs TRBV11-2 and TRBJ2-7; 7 bases agree with TRBD1. The TCR originated in a woman aged 45-60 years in good health and CMV-seronegative. Here the CDR3 DNA reads TGTGCCAGCAGCTCGGGACAGCCGGTCCCCGAGCAGTACTTC. Translated: CASSSGQPVPEQYF.